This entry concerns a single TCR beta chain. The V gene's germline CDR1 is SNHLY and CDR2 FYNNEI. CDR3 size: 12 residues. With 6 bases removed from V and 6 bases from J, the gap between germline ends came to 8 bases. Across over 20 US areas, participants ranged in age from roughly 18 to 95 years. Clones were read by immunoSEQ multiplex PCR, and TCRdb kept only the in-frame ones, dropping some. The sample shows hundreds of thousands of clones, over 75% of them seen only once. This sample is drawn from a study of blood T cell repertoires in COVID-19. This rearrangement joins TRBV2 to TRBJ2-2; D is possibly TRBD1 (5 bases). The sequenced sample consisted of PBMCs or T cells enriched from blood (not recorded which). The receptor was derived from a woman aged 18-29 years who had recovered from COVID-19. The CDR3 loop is CASSDSPGELFF. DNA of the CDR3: TGTGCCAGCAGCGACAGCCCCGGGGAGCTGTTTTTT.